These 28 T cell receptor beta chains were sequenced from one sample in a study of CD8 T cells in ankylosing spondylitis. TCRdb fed the 5' RACE reads into MiXCR, producing one record per CDR3 protein. The data hold around 250,000 distinct CDR3 sequences, with under 20% observed a single time. Sequenced input: blood, either unsorted or a sorted T cell fraction (not recorded which). All receptors derive from a male donor with ankylosing spondylitis or in good health (not recorded which).

V and J are TRBV12-5 and TRBJ2-5; TRBD2 agrees at 10 bases. The CDR3 runs 17 residues. Germline V lookup: CDR1 LGHNT, CDR2 FRNRAP. V gave up 2 bases and J gave up 0 bases; unmatched junction bases: 6. For the CDR3, the DNA is TGTGCTAGTGGTTTGCTAGCGGGAGCTGGGAACCAAGAGACCCAGTACTTC. Protein product: CASGLLAGAGNQETQYF.

This sequence joins TRBV3-1 and TRBJ2-1, with D unclear. Germline CDR1 reads LGHDT; CDR2 reads YNNKEL (reference sequence). The CDR3 length is 16 residues. V dropped 1 base and J dropped 0 bases, with 10 bases sitting between them. The CDR3 reads CASSQASKHSYNEQFF. In DNA form, the CDR3 reads TGTGCCAGCAGCCAAGCGAGCAAACACTCCTACAATGAGCAGTTCTTC.

This chain uses TRBV29-1 with TRBJ1-2; TRBD1 is a possible D gene (5 bases). This CDR3 has 14 amino acids. Trimming shortened V by 3 bases and J by 4 bases, and 15 bases separated the two germline ends. Per the germline V gene, CDR1 is SQVTM and CDR2 is ANQGSEA. CDR3 residues: CSVDGADSTYGYTF. In DNA, the CDR3 is TGCAGCGTTGATGGGGCTGATTCCACCTATGGCTACACCTTC.

This clonotype was found a few times. The rearrangement uses TRBV20-1 and TRBJ2-7; the match to TRBD1 covers 7 bases. Germline CDR1 DFQATT, CDR2 SNEGSKA (reference sequence). V gave up 6 bases and J gave up 0 bases; unmatched junction bases: 8. This CDR3 is 14 amino acids long. The CDR3 spells CSAQDRVSSYEQYF. For the CDR3, the DNA is TGCAGTGCACAAGACAGGGTCTCCTCCTACGAGCAGTACTTC.

In its sample, this clonotype was seen a few times. The rearrangement uses TRBV6-2 or TRBV6-3 and TRBJ2-7, with 12 bases identical to TRBD2. V lost 6 bases to trimming and J lost 0 bases; unmatched junction nucleotides: 3. Germline lookup yields CDR1 MNHEY and CDR2 SVGEGT. This CDR3 region has 15 residues. The CDR3 region has the DNA TGTGCCAGCAGCGGACTAGCGGGACCCTCCTACGAGCAGTACTTC. Amino acid sequence: CASSGLAGPSYEQYF.

The rearrangement links TRBV10-3 to TRBJ2-1; either TRBD1 or TRBD2 may fit D (6 bases each). The CDR3 consists of 15 residues. The germline V gene has CDR1 ENHRY and CDR2 SYGVKD. V dropped 6 bases and J dropped 2 bases, with 14 bases sitting between them. The CDR3 DNA sequence: TGTGCCATCAGCCGCCCGGGGGCTACCTACAATGAGCAGTTCTTC. Its translation: CAISRPGATYNEQFF.

V is TRBV7-9 and J is TRBJ1-6; the D gene is possibly TRBD1 (5 bases). CDR1 SEHNR and CDR2 FQNEAQ come from the germline V gene (reference sequence). CDR3 length: 15 amino acids. V was clipped by 1 base and J by 9 bases, with 13 bases between them. CDR3 in DNA: TGTGCCAGCAGCTTAGAGTCGGGGGAGATTTCACCCCTCCACTTT. The encoded protein is CASSLESGEISPLHF.

The chain joins TRBV4-1 to TRBJ1-1; 7 nucleotides line up with TRBD1. Germline-derived CDR1 and CDR2 are MGHRA and YSYEKL. The V segment lost 3 bases and the J segment 1 base; nucleotides outside the gene matches: 8. CDR3 length equals 16 residues. CDR3 region: CASSHDRVKRNTEAFF. The CDR3, as DNA: TGCGCCAGCAGCCACGACAGGGTCAAGAGGAACACTGAAGCTTTCTTT.

The V gene is TRBV11-1, the J gene TRBJ2-2; D tentatively fits TRBD1 or TRBD2 (6 bases each). Germline V gene sequence: CDR1 SGHAT, CDR2 FQDESV (reference sequence). Trimming cost V 2 bases and J 1 base, with 14 bases left between them. CDR3 size: 17 residues. The CDR3 coding sequence is TGTGCCAGCAGCTTAAGAAGGGGGGTACTGAACACCGGGGAGCTGTTTTTT. Its translation is CASSLRRGVLNTGELFF. The complete variable domain, with remaining parts taken from reference TRBV11-1 and TRBJ2-2, reads EAEVAQSPRYKITEKSQAVAFWCDPISGHATLYWYRQILGQGPELLVQFQDESVVDDSQLPKDRFSAERLKGVDSTLKIQPAELGDSAMYLCASSLRRGVLNTGELFFGEGSRLTVL.

This clonotype was seen a handful of times. The gene calls are TRBV7-6 and TRBJ2-7; maybe TRBD2 (5 bases). V was cut by 2 bases and J by 0 bases, with 11 bases left in between. This CDR3 is built from 15 residues. Per the germline V gene, CDR1 is SGHVS and CDR2 is FNYEAQ. The CDR3 DNA sequence: TGTGCCAGCAGCTTACCGGCCGGGAACTCCTACGAGCAGTACTTC. It translates to CASSLPAGNSYEQYF.

This clonotype was observed a few times. This chain connects TRBV2 to TRBJ2-7; unclear D gene. Trimming left V 7 bases short and J 5 bases short, with 15 bases between. Germline assignment: CDR1 SNHLY and CDR2 FYNNEI. The CDR3 length is 13 residues. The chain's CDR3 is CASIDLDIDEQYF. For the CDR3, the DNA is TGTGCCAGCATTGACCTAGATATCGACGAGCAGTACTTC.

V is TRBV4-3 and J is TRBJ2-7, with D perhaps TRBD1 (5 bases). The CDR3 is 15 amino acids. Germline assignment: CDR1 LGHNA and CDR2 YSLEER. V lost 3 bases, J lost 2 bases, and 14 bases lay in between. CDR3 protein: CASSQDMTEAYEQYF. The CDR3 DNA is TGCGCCAGCAGCCAGGATATGACAGAGGCCTACGAGCAGTACTTC.

This clonotype appeared a few times. V usage is TRBV29-1 and J usage is TRBJ2-1, with a weak D call TRBD2 (6 bases). Germline CDR1 and CDR2: SQVTM and ANQGSEA. The CDR3 has 13 amino acids. The V gene lost 1 base and the J gene lost 7 bases, with 11 bases spanning the gap. CDR3 DNA sequence: TGCAGCGTTGAAGGGACTACTGGGAATGAGCAGTTCTTC. Translation gives CSVEGTTGNEQFF.

In this sample, this clonotype turned up many times. The V and J genes are TRBV4-3 and TRBJ1-1; D unclear. Trimming pared 0 bases from V and 2 bases from J, leaving 7 bases between. This CDR3 has 14 residues. Germline V lookup: CDR1 LGHNA, CDR2 YSLEER. The CDR3 spells CASSQDQENTEAFF. The CDR3 DNA reads TGCGCCAGCAGCCAAGATCAGGAAAACACTGAAGCTTTCTTT.

This rearrangement joins TRBV27 to TRBJ2-3; maybe TRBD2 (5 bases). Deletions cut 9 bases from V and 6 bases from J, with 13 bases between. The CDR3 runs to 12 residues. The germline gives CDR1 MNHEY, CDR2 SMNVEV (reference sequence). Here the CDR3 DNA reads TGTGCCAGTAAACCTAGCCTTGATACGCAGTATTTT. As protein: CASKPSLDTQYF.

The V and J genes are TRBV30 and TRBJ2-7; TRBD1 is a possible D gene (6 bases). V lost 6 bases, J lost 4 bases, and 13 bases lay in between. Germline values: CDR1 GTSNPN, CDR2 SVGIG (reference sequence). The CDR3 runs to 12 residues. For the CDR3, the DNA is TGTGCCTGCAATCAGGGGAATTACGAGCAGTACTTC. Amino acids: CACNQGNYEQYF.

This clonotype appeared a few times. The chain links TRBV5-1 to TRBJ2-5, with D unresolved. This CDR3 region has 13 residues. With 2 bases removed from V and 2 bases from J, the gap between germline ends came to 7 bases. Per germline, CDR1 SGHRS and CDR2 YFSETQ. The CDR3 spells CASSFPSQETQYF. The DNA for the CDR3 is TGCGCCAGCAGCTTTCCATCGCAAGAGACCCAGTACTTC.

CDR3 in amino acids: CASSQPAAGPANEQFF. CDR3 sequence (DNA): TGCGCCAGCAGCCAACCAGCGGCTGGGCCGGCCAATGAGCAGTTCTTC. The chain links TRBV4-1 to TRBJ2-1, with D perhaps matching TRBD2 (5 bases). This CDR3 is 16 amino acids long. V was clipped by 2 bases and J by 6 bases, with 17 bases between them. Germline V CDR1 and CDR2: MGHRA, YSYEKL.

This clonotype was recorded many times. The rearrangement links TRBV9 to TRBJ2-7, with a weak D call TRBD1 (5 bases). The V gene's germline CDR1 is SGDLS and CDR2 YYNGEE. The CDR3 has 11 amino acids. The V end was cut by 5 bases, the J end by 6 bases, with 9 bases between. CDR3 in amino acids: CASSQGSEQYF. CDR3 nucleotides: TGTGCCAGCAGTCAGGGTAGCGAGCAGTACTTC.

This chain links TRBV20-1 with TRBJ2-1, with a possible D match to TRBD2 (5 bases). V gave up 5 bases and J gave up 3 bases, with 14 bases separating them. The CDR3 has 14 amino acids. CDR1 is DFQATT and CDR2 is SNEGSKA in the germline V gene (reference sequence). The CDR3 protein is CSAQERNYYNEQFF. CDR3 DNA: TGCAGTGCTCAAGAGCGGAACTACTACAATGAGCAGTTCTTC.

This clonotype was found a few times. The rearrangement uses TRBV11-2 and TRBJ1-2; D unclear. This CDR3 spans 17 amino acids. Germline V gives CDR1 SGHAT, CDR2 FQNNGV. Trimming cost V 4 bases and J 3 bases, with 21 bases left between them. Written as DNA, the CDR3 is TGTGCCAGCAGCTGGGCCTTTAAGAGGGTATCGGACTATGGCTACACCTTC. It specifies CASSWAFKRVSDYGYTF.

This clonotype has more than one count but fewer than ten. This chain uses TRBV6-5 with TRBJ2-1; 9 nucleotides line up with TRBD2. V shed 0 bases and J 7 bases; nucleotides not matched to a gene: 7. This CDR3 region has 16 residues. Germline CDR1 and CDR2: MNHEY and SVGAGI. CDR3 residues: CASSYSTAGGWNEQFF. The CDR3 region has the DNA TGTGCCAGCAGTTACTCGACTGCGGGAGGGTGGAATGAGCAGTTCTTC.

The V and J genes are TRBV29-1 and TRBJ2-1; D might be TRBD2 (5 bases). CDR1 is SQVTM, CDR2 ANQGSEA, per germline. The CDR3 has 12 residues. V lost 5 bases to trimming and J lost 6 bases, with 11 bases between them. The CDR3 DNA reads TGCAGCGTTTTCCAGGAGGCCAATGAGCAGTTCTTC. Amino acids: CSVFQEANEQFF.

This clonotype was recorded at least ten times. The rearrangement joins TRBV4-3 to TRBJ2-7; 9 bases are shared with TRBD1. Losses at the gene ends were 5 bases for V and 3 bases for J; bases not matched to a gene: 5. The length of the CDR3 is 14 residues. Germline V gene data show CDR1 as LGHNA and CDR2 as YSLEER. CDR3 in DNA: TGCGCCAGCAGCGAGGACAGGGGATTCTACGAGCAGTACTTC. This encodes CASSEDRGFYEQYF.

The J gene is TRBJ2-7, the V gene TRBV7-9, with TRBD2 matching over 9 bases. Trimming at V came to 4 bases and at J to 4 bases, leaving 11 bases not matched to a gene. The germline V gene has CDR1 SEHNR and CDR2 FQNEAQ (reference sequence). This CDR3 has 16 amino acids. CDR3 in DNA: TGTGCCAGCAGCTCAGGAAGTTGGCTAGCGGGGTACGAGCAGTACTTC. Translating gives CASSSGSWLAGYEQYF.

The chain recombines TRBV29-1 with TRBJ2-7, with a tentative D call TRBD1 (7 bases). The CDR3 consists of 15 residues. Per the germline V gene, CDR1 is SQVTM and CDR2 is ANQGSEA. The V gene lost 0 bases and the J gene lost 2 bases, with 14 bases spanning the gap. The chain's CDR3 is CSVEDGGTDAYEQYF. CDR3 coding DNA: TGCAGCGTTGAAGATGGGGGGACAGATGCCTACGAGCAGTACTTC.

A few counts support this clonotype. The CDR3 sequence is CASSLDGEQYF. The CDR3 DNA sequence: TGTGCCAGCAGCTTAGACGGGGAGCAGTACTTC. The chain combines TRBV7-2 with TRBJ2-7; no firm D call. V lost 1 base to trimming and J lost 7 bases, with 5 bases between them. The CDR3 is 11 amino acids. Germline CDR1 and CDR2: SGHTA and FQGNSA.

This clonotype was seen a few times. This rearrangement joins TRBV4-2 to TRBJ2-3; 8 positions agree with TRBD2. Germline V gene data show CDR1 as LGHNA and CDR2 as YNFKEQ. There are 15 residues in the CDR3. After removal of 5 bases from V and 0 bases from J, the junction contained 4 bases not matched to a gene. The CDR3 protein is CASSSGLASTDTQYF. CDR3 nucleotides: TGTGCCAGCAGCTCCGGACTAGCCAGCACAGATACGCAGTATTTT.